The TCR beta chain described here comes from a study of T cells expressing NK-cell markers. Study context: Sorted CD3+CD56-NKG2C+, CD3+CD56+NKG2C- and CD3+CD56+NKG2C+ T cells were the source of the TCR beta repertoires.

The germline V gene has CDR1 DFQATT and CDR2 SNEGSKA (reference sequence). CDR3 size: 17 residues. One entry per CDR3 protein, without DNA, is what TCRdb gives after re-calling the 5' RACE reads. There are 120,000 to 150,000 distinct CDR3 sequences in the sample, with 9.5% to 15% held by the top ten. The TCR sequence derives from a man aged 18 to 30 in good health. The material sequenced was blood T cells: a sorted CD56 or NKG2C T cell subset, CD4+ or CD8+ T cells, or bulk PBMC T cells (not recorded which). V is TRBV20-1 and J is TRBJ2-5; TCRdb lists TRBD1, though no DNA is available to test this call. The CDR3 protein is CSARYPGQGRMRETQYF.